The 9 T cell receptor beta chains in this list originate from one sample, sequenced in a study of cytomegalovirus exposure and HLA in healthy donors (dated 2017 in TCRdb). Library prep was done by the immunoSEQ multiplex PCR assay. A mixture of 60 forward primers for TCR Vbeta segments and 13 reverse primers for TCR Jbeta segments was used in the multiplex PCR. Sourced from immuneACCESS, this table was stored by TCRdb with only in-frame sequences that have V and J called. A share of the clones is absent; for the studies checked, an unresolved V gene accounts for under half, and the remainder has no known explanation. The table for this sample lists 150,000 to 200,000 clones; 80% to 85% of them were counted only once. The ten largest clones represent over 5.5% of the sample. The sample comprised PBMCs. The receptor set was obtained from a man aged 40-49 years in good health and CMV-seropositive.

V and J are TRBV7-9 and TRBJ2-2, with 12 bases that match TRBD1. V was pared by 5 bases and J by 5 bases, with 3 bases of the junction left unmatched. Germline loops: CDR1 SEHNR, CDR2 FQNEAQ (reference sequence). The CDR3 length is 15 residues. CDR3 protein: CASSEGQGATGELFF. CDR3 coding DNA: TGTGCCAGCAGCGAGGGACAGGGGGCGACCGGGGAGCTGTTTTTT.

This clone was picked up a small number of times. The chain has TRBV2 and TRBJ1-1; TRBD1 agrees at 7 bases. This CDR3 region has 14 residues. Germline CDR1 and CDR2: SNHLY and FYNNEI. The V gene end was trimmed by 6 bases and the J gene end by 1 base; junction bases not matched to a gene: 5. CDR3 residues: CASRVTGTNTEAFF. DNA of the CDR3: TGTGCCAGCAGGGTGACAGGGACGAACACTGAAGCTTTCTTT.

This chain connects TRBV5-4 to TRBJ2-7; 13 bases are shared with TRBD2. CDR1 SGHNT and CDR2 YYREEE come from the germline V gene (reference sequence). This CDR3 is built from 15 residues. V trimming: 0 bases; J trimming: 5 bases; junction bases outside the gene matches: 2. In DNA, the CDR3 is TGTGCCAGCAGCTTGGTAGGACTAGCGGGGGACGAGCAGTACTTC. It yields the protein CASSLVGLAGDEQYF.

This clone was recorded a few times. J is TRBJ2-5 and V is TRBV27, with TRBD2 identical over 7 bases. Per germline, CDR1 MNHEY and CDR2 SMNVEV (reference sequence). Germline trimming cut 3 bases from V and 4 bases from J; bases unmatched to any gene: 8. CDR3 size: 15 residues. CDR3 amino acids: CASSFNGGGGETQYF. The CDR3 coding sequence is TGTGCCAGCAGTTTCAATGGCGGGGGAGGAGAGACCCAGTACTTC.

V and J are TRBV19 and TRBJ1-6; D might be TRBD1 (6 bases). The CDR3 length is 14 residues. Trimming left V 7 bases short and J 6 bases short, with 13 bases between. CDR1 LNHDA and CDR2 SQIVND come from the germline V gene (reference sequence). The DNA for the CDR3 is TGTGCCAGTACCACGACAGGCCCTAATTCACCCCTCCACTTT. Its protein is CASTTTGPNSPLHF.

This CDR3 is CASSLSGKETQYF. Here the CDR3 DNA reads TGTGCCAGCAGCTTGTCAGGGAAAGAGACCCAGTACTTC. The rearrangement links TRBV5-4 to TRBJ2-5; D is possibly TRBD1 (5 bases). Germline CDR1 reads SGHNT; CDR2 reads YYREEE (reference sequence). The CDR3 is made up of 13 amino acids. V lost 1 base, J lost 3 bases, and 7 bases lay in between.

J is TRBJ2-3 and V is TRBV10-3; 9 bases match TRBD1. The germline V gene encodes CDR1 ENHRY and CDR2 SYGVKD. J gave up 3 bases and V 0 bases, and 7 bases lay outside the gene matches. The CDR3 is 17 amino acids. CDR3 amino acids: CAISESRGQGLTDTQYF. DNA of the CDR3: TGTGCCATCAGTGAGTCGAGGGGACAGGGTTTGACAGATACGCAGTATTTT.

V usage is TRBV19 and J usage is TRBJ1-5, with a tentative D call TRBD1 (6 bases). Trimming stripped 3 bases from V and 8 bases from J, with 14 bases between. This CDR3 is 14 amino acids long. CDR1 is LNHDA, CDR2 SQIVND, per germline (reference sequence). The chain's CDR3 is CASSIVQGKEPQHF. The CDR3 bases are TGTGCCAGTAGTATCGTACAGGGCAAGGAGCCCCAGCATTTT.

The rearrangement links TRBV5-1 to TRBJ1-2, with 10 bases that match TRBD1. This CDR3 has 13 residues. The trim removed 4 bases at V and 7 bases at J, leaving 4 bases unmatched. Germline lookup yields CDR1 SGHRS and CDR2 YFSETQ. CDR3 DNA sequence: TGCGCCAGCAGCGAGGGACAGGGGAGTGGCTACACCTTC. Translated, it gives CASSEGQGSGYTF. The entire variable domain, with the rest obtained from reference TRBV5-1 and TRBJ1-2, is as follows: KAGVTQTPRYLIKTRGQQVTLSCSPISGHRSVSWYQQTPGQGLQFLFEYFSETQRNKGNFPGRFSGRQFSNSRSEMNVSTLELGDSALYLCASSEGQGSGYTFGSGTRLTVV.